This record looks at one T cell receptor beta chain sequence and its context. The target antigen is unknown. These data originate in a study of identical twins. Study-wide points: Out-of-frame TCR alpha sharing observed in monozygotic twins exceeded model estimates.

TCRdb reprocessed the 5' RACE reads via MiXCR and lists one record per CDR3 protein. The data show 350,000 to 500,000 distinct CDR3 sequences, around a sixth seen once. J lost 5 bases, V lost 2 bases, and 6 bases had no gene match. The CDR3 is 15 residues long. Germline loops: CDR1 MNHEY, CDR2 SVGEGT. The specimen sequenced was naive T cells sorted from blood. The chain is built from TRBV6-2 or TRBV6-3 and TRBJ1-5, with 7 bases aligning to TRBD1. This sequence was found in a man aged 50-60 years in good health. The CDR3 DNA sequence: TGTGCCAGCAGTTACCCTTTAGGGGGCGATCAGCCCCAGCATTTT. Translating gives CASSYPLGGDQPQHF.